The subject of this entry is one TCR beta chain. Its cognate antigen is unknown. The sample belongs to a study of cytomegalovirus exposure and HLA in healthy donors. General observations from the study: One variant, a missense change in DCLRE1C, was linked in a later analysis to TCR beta V- and J-gene trimming. Among the most significant clusters, several appeared linked to common viral pathogens in a later analysis. Among TCR beta chains, those listed as cytomegalovirus-associated numbered roughly 150.

Trimming shortened V by 3 bases and J by 2 bases, and 7 bases separated the two germline ends. CDR1 is SGDLS, CDR2 YYNGEE, per germline. The CDR3 has 13 amino acids. This PCR relied on a set of 60 Vbeta primers and 13 Jbeta primers. Profiled with immunoSEQ multiplex PCR; TCRdb holds only in-frame clones, not every one. The sample carries approximately 130,000 clones, 60% to 80% recorded once. This TCR derives from a man aged 45 to 65 in good health and CMV-seropositive. The J gene is TRBJ2-3, the V gene TRBV9; D uncertain. The sample comprised PBMCs. The CDR3 protein is CASSAPNTDTQYF. Written as DNA, the CDR3 is TGTGCCAGCAGCGCCCCCAACACAGATACGCAGTATTTT.